What follows are 23 T cell receptor beta chains derived from one specimen sequenced in a study of control samples from healthy donors and cancer patients. Repertoires were generated with immunoSEQ multiplex PCR, while TCRdb's copy carries only in-frame clones and drops some. The data hold over 120,000 clones, with about nine tenths observed a single time. The sequenced sample consisted of blood. The receptors originated from a man between 25 and 39 years old in good health.

This chain uses TRBV12-5 with TRBJ2-7; 9 bases map to TRBD1. CDR3 length: 14 amino acids. Trimming at V came to 5 bases and at J to 3 bases, leaving 5 bases not matched to a gene. Germline values: CDR1 LGHNT, CDR2 FRNRAP. Written as DNA, the CDR3 is TGTGCTAGTGGTAAGGGACAGGGAATCTACGAGCAGTACTTC. As protein: CASGKGQGIYEQYF.

The chain links TRBV3-1 (or the pseudogene TRBV3-2) to TRBJ1-2; D unclear. The CDR3 is 14 residues long. V was clipped by 0 bases and J by 4 bases, with 9 bases between them. CDR1 is LGHDT, CDR2 YNNKEL, per germline (reference sequence). For the CDR3, the DNA is TGTGCCAGCAGCCAAGATCCGTGGTCCTATGGCTACACCTTC. Protein: CASSQDPWSYGYTF.

The chain has TRBV19 and TRBJ1-2; D remains ambiguous. Trimming removed 4 bases from V and 4 bases from J, with 10 bases in between. CDR3 length: 13 residues. Germline-derived CDR1 and CDR2 are LNHDA and SQIVND (reference sequence). DNA of the CDR3: TGTGCCAGTAGTACCGCACGGAGCTATGGCTACACCTTC. It is translated as CASSTARSYGYTF.

The chain is built from TRBV2 and TRBJ1-2; D is uncertain. This CDR3 is 14 amino acids long. Germline CDR1 reads SNHLY; CDR2 reads FYNNEI. With 3 bases removed from V and 5 bases from J, the gap between germline ends came to 13 bases. CDR3 region: CASSDVSRKYGYTF. The CDR3 DNA is TGTGCCAGCAGTGACGTATCCAGAAAGTATGGCTACACCTTC.

The V and J genes are TRBV23-1 and TRBJ2-7; D gene uncertain. TRBV23-1 qualifies as an ORF whose function is uncertain. The CDR3 extends over 16 amino acids. The V end lost 0 bases, the J end lost 0 bases, and 12 bases lay between the germline ends. CDR3 nucleotide sequence: TGCGCCAGCAGTCAATCGTGGCATGCCGGCTCCTACGAGCAGTACTTC. It codes for CASSQSWHAGSYEQYF.

This chain connects TRBV28 to TRBJ1-6, with unresolved D. The length of the CDR3 is 15 residues. CDR1 MDHEN and CDR2 SYDVKM come from the germline V gene. V lost 3 bases, J lost 5 bases, and 11 bases lay in between. CDR3 in DNA: TGTGCCAGCAGTTTTGGTTGGGGAAATAATTCACCCCTCCACTTT. This sequence encodes CASSFGWGNNSPLHF.

The chain recombines TRBV7-8 with TRBJ2-7, with TRBD1 identical over 9 bases. Germline CDR1 SGHVS, CDR2 FQNEAQ. The ends lost 5 bases at V and 6 bases at J; junction bases unmatched: 8. The CDR3 extends over 14 amino acids. CDR3 protein: CASSVAGTGIEQYF. As DNA, the CDR3 is TGTGCCAGCAGCGTTGCCGGGACAGGGATCGAGCAGTACTTC.

The CDR3 spells CASSKLAGGLNEQFF. As DNA, the CDR3 is TGTGCCAGTAGTAAACTAGCGGGGGGGCTAAATGAGCAGTTCTTC. This chain joins TRBV19 and TRBJ2-1; 13 nucleotides line up with TRBD2. V was clipped by 4 bases and J by 7 bases; unmatched bases: 4. From germline, CDR1 is LNHDA and CDR2 SQIVND (reference sequence). This CDR3 contains 15 residues.

The V call is TRBV6-4, the J call TRBJ2-7, with D hard to call. CDR1 and CDR2 (germline): MRHNA, SNTAGT. The CDR3 is made up of 11 amino acids. Trimming removed 2 bases from V and 2 bases from J, with 1 base in between. CDR3 nucleotides: TGTGCCAGCAGTGACACCTACGAGCAGTACTTC. Translated, it gives CASSDTYEQYF.

The rearrangement joins TRBV7-2 to TRBJ2-7; 9 bases map to TRBD2. Germline trimming cut 6 bases from V and 1 base from J; bases unmatched to any gene: 4. This CDR3 is built from 14 residues. Germline V gene lookup returns CDR1 SGHTA and CDR2 FQGNSA. CDR3 amino acids: CASSRGGASYEQYF. Written as DNA, the CDR3 is TGTGCCAGCAGTCGCGGGGGGGCTTCCTACGAGCAGTACTTC.

V usage is TRBV27 and J usage is TRBJ1-5; no clear D. This CDR3 has 14 residues. Germline lookup yields CDR1 MNHEY and CDR2 SMNVEV (reference sequence). Trimming pared 7 bases from V and 5 bases from J, leaving 15 bases between. CDR3 in amino acids: CASKNSGVYQPQHF. CDR3 coding DNA: TGTGCCAGCAAAAACAGTGGGGTCTATCAGCCCCAGCATTTT.

The V gene is TRBV2, the J gene TRBJ2-3; 8 bases agree with TRBD1. Per germline, CDR1 SNHLY and CDR2 FYNNEI. Trimming took 6 bases from V and 4 from J; bases not matched to a gene: 6. The CDR3 runs 14 residues. CDR3 sequence (DNA): TGTGCCAGCAGGCAATACAGGGGGGCAGATACGCAGTATTTT. Translation gives CASRQYRGADTQYF.

V is TRBV19 and J is TRBJ2-1, with D tentatively TRBD2 (7 bases). The CDR3 is 14 amino acids. The V gene lost 5 bases and the J gene lost 7 bases, with 15 bases spanning the gap. The V gene's germline CDR1 is LNHDA and CDR2 SQIVND (reference sequence). For the CDR3, the DNA is TGTGCCAGTAGTCTCGGGGGGCCTGTGAATGAGCAGTTCTTC. As protein: CASSLGGPVNEQFF.

The chain joins TRBV6-5 to TRBJ1-2; D not resolved. Germline V CDR1 and CDR2: MNHEY, SVGAGI. Trimming removed 2 bases at V and 4 bases at J, with 14 bases between. CDR3 size: 15 residues. Here the CDR3 DNA reads TGTGCCAGCAGTTACAGGTACCCCGTGAGCTATGGCTACACCTTC. Its translation: CASSYRYPVSYGYTF.

This sequence joins TRBV2 and TRBJ2-7; weak D call: TRBD1 (5 bases). The germline V gene encodes CDR1 SNHLY and CDR2 FYNNEI. The CDR3 length is 17 residues. V dropped 3 bases and J dropped 5 bases, with 23 bases sitting between them. CDR3 DNA: TGTGCCAGCAGTGATGACTTGTCAGGGAAATGGCATCACGAGCAGTACTTC. Its translation is CASSDDLSGKWHHEQYF.

V usage is TRBV2 and J usage is TRBJ1-2; D may be TRBD1 (5 bases). Germline lookup yields CDR1 SNHLY and CDR2 FYNNEI. Trimming removed 2 bases from V and 2 bases from J, with 12 bases in between. The CDR3 is 15 residues long. CDR3 in amino acids: CASSEFRNRNYGYTF. The CDR3 region has the DNA TGTGCCAGCAGTGAATTTCGGAACAGGAACTATGGCTACACCTTC.

CDR3 nucleotides: TGTGCCAGCAGTGAATTTCGGGATAGCGGGGAGCTGTTTTTT. This translates into CASSEFRDSGELFF. The chain uses TRBV6-1 and TRBJ2-2; possibly TRBD2 for D (5 bases). Trimming took off 2 bases at V and 7 bases at J, with 11 bases between the two ends. The CDR3 is 14 residues long. Germline-derived CDR1 and CDR2 are MNHNS and SASEGT.

This clone was found once. The chain carries TRBV10-3 and TRBJ2-3, with TRBD1 matching 9 bases. This CDR3 comprises 16 residues. Germline V gene lookup returns CDR1 ENHRY and CDR2 SYGVKD. J gave up 2 bases and V 4 bases, and 7 bases lay outside the gene matches. DNA for the CDR3: TGTGCCATCAGTGGGCGGGGACAGGGACCCACAGATACGCAGTATTTT. This translates into CAISGRGQGPTDTQYF.

The chain joins TRBV10-3 to TRBJ2-7; D is unclear. CDR1 ENHRY and CDR2 SYGVKD come from the germline V gene. V was clipped by 0 bases and J by 0 bases, with 9 bases between them. The CDR3 runs to 15 residues. The DNA of the CDR3 is TGTGCCATCAGTGAGTCGGAAGCTGGCTCCTACGAGCAGTACTTC. This encodes CAISESEAGSYEQYF.

About this clone itself: Different DNA sequences within this sample yield the same CDR3. The chain combines TRBV7-3 with TRBJ2-7; the D is unclear. Germline V gives CDR1 SGHTA, CDR2 FQGTGA. V shed 10 bases and J shed 7 bases, with 17 bases lying between them. The CDR3 extends over 12 amino acids. DNA of the CDR3: TGTGCCATCCCGAGGCCGATCTATGAGCAGTACTTC. Its translation is CAIPRPIYEQYF. The entire variable domain, with the rest obtained from reference TRBV7-3 and TRBJ2-7, is as follows: GAGVSQTPSNKVTEKGKYVELRCDPISGHTALYWYRQSLGQGPEFLIYFQGTGAADDSGLPNDRFFAVRPEGSVSTLKIQRTERGDSAVYLCAIPRPIYEQYFGPGTRLTVT.

The chain uses TRBV6-1 and TRBJ2-4; D ambiguous. Germline V gives CDR1 MNHNS, CDR2 SASEGT. V was shortened by 2 bases and J by 8 bases, with 13 bases between the two germline ends. The CDR3 spans 14 residues. CDR3 region: CASSERGPPDIQYF. CDR3 bases: TGTGCCAGCAGTGAACGAGGCCCCCCGGACATTCAGTACTTC.

V and J are TRBV19 and TRBJ1-5, with unresolved D. This CDR3 spans 15 amino acids. V was trimmed by 5 bases and J by 0 bases, leaving 11 bases between them. CDR1 is LNHDA, CDR2 SQIVND, per germline (reference sequence). The CDR3 sequence: CASSHSDYSNQPQHF. In nucleotides, the CDR3 is TGTGCCAGTAGTCACTCGGACTATAGCAATCAGCCCCAGCATTTT. The variable domain in full, completed from reference TRBV19 and TRBJ1-5, reads DGGITQSPKYLFRKEGQNVTLSCEQNLNHDAMYWYRQDPGQGLRLIYYSQIVNDFQKGDIAEGYSVSREKKESFPLTVTSAQKNPTAFYLCASSHSDYSNQPQHFGDGTRLSIL.

The chain combines TRBV2 with TRBJ2-7; 10 bases are a match to TRBD2. This CDR3 spans 15 amino acids. Germline V gene lookup returns CDR1 SNHLY and CDR2 FYNNEI. V was clipped by 6 bases and J by 1 base; unmatched bases: 6. In nucleotides, the CDR3 is TGTGCCAGCAGAGGAGGACTAGCGGCGTCCTACGAGCAGTACTTC. Translation gives CASRGGLAASYEQYF.